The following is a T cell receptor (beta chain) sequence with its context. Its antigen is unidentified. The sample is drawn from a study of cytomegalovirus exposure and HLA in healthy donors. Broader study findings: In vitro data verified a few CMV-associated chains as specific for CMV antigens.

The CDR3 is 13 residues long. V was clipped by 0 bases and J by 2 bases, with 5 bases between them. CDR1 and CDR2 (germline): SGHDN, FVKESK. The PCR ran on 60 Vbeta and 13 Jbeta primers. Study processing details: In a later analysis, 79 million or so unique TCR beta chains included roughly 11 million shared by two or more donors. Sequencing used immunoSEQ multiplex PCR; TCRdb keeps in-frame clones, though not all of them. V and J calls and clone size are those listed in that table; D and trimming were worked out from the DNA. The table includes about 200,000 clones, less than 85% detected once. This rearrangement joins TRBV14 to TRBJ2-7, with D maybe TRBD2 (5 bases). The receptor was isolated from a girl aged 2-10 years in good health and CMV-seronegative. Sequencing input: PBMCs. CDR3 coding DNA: TGTGCCAGCAGCCAAGAGAGGGCCTACGAGCAGTACTTC. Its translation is CASSQERAYEQYF.